The next 22 T cell receptor beta chains were all read from a single sample in a study of somatic mutations in cytotoxic T cells in rheumatoid arthritis. Assay: immunoSEQ multiplex PCR; the TCRdb copy retains only in-frame clones and omits some. Of roughly 7,700 clones detected, about 70% appear once; the ten largest clones hold roughly 37%. Material: CD8+ T cells sorted from blood. These receptors were taken from an adult with rheumatoid arthritis.

This rearrangement joins TRBV12-5 to TRBJ2-1; 7 nucleotides agree with TRBD2. The germline V gene has CDR1 LGHNT and CDR2 FRNRAP. This CDR3 region has 17 residues. With 6 bases clipped from V and 8 bases from J, the junction kept 19 bases outside the gene matches. For the CDR3, the DNA is TGTGCTAGTGGCCAGGCAAGCAGCGGGATCTCCTCCTATGAGCAGTTCTTC. Protein sequence: CASGQASSGISSYEQFF.

The chain is built from TRBV6-1 and TRBJ2-7; possible D gene TRBD1, 5 bases. Germline assignment: CDR1 MNHNS and CDR2 SASEGT. Deletions cut 2 bases from V and 2 bases from J, with 16 bases between. The CDR3 loop spans 16 amino acids. CDR3: CASSELGSGLTYEQYF. The DNA of the CDR3 is TGTGCCAGCAGTGAATTAGGGTCAGGGCTTACCTACGAGCAGTACTTC.

Note on this clone: The germline gene is not matched at one end of the junction; a read error may be the cause. The chain recombines TRBV7-9 with TRBJ2-3; unclear D gene. The CDR3 contains 11 residues. Germline V gene data show CDR1 as SEHNR and CDR2 as FQNEAQ (reference sequence). CDR3 loop: CASRLADTQYF. The CDR3, as DNA: TGTGCCAGCAGATTAGCAGATACGCAGTATTTT.

The V call is TRBV5-6, the J call TRBJ2-7; the D is unclear. Germline V CDR1 and CDR2: SGHDT, YYEEEE. The V end lost 4 bases, the J end lost 2 bases, and 13 bases lay between the germline ends. The CDR3 spans 14 residues. The CDR3 DNA is TGTGCCAGCAGCGGGCCCCAGGATACCTACGAGCAGTACTTC. Amino acids: CASSGPQDTYEQYF.

The genes are TRBV27 and TRBJ2-3; TRBD1 aligns across 11 bases. Germline trimming cut 7 bases from V and 4 bases from J; bases unmatched to any gene: 10. This CDR3 has 16 amino acids. Germline V gene lookup returns CDR1 MNHEY and CDR2 SMNVEV (reference sequence). This CDR3 reads CASTPRWTGGPDTQYF. CDR3 DNA: TGTGCCAGCACCCCCCGCTGGACAGGGGGCCCAGATACGCAGTATTTT.

The J gene is TRBJ2-6, the V gene TRBV10-1; D ambiguous. Between the trimmed V and J ends, which lost 10 bases and 4 bases, there was a span of 8 bases. The germline V gene has CDR1 WNHNN and CDR2 SYGVQD (reference sequence). This CDR3 is 12 amino acids long. CDR3 coding DNA: TGCGCCACACGTCGGGGGGCCAACGTCCTGACTTTC. The encoded protein is CATRRGANVLTF.

This clone was seen only once. The chain is built from TRBV9 and TRBJ2-1, with 7 bases aligning to TRBD2. This CDR3 has 15 amino acids. V gave up 0 bases and J gave up 7 bases; unmatched junction bases: 7. Germline values: CDR1 SGDLS, CDR2 YYNGEE. The CDR3 DNA follows: TGTGCCAGCAGCGTAGAAGGCGGGAGTAGTAATGAGCAGTTCTTC. This sequence encodes CASSVEGGSSNEQFF.

The V and J genes are TRBV5-6 and TRBJ1-2; unclear D gene. Germline V gene data show CDR1 as SGHDT and CDR2 as YYEEEE. The CDR3 has 12 residues. V was cut by 4 bases and J by 6 bases, with 10 bases left in between. The CDR3 is CASSAGFDGYTF. The CDR3 DNA is TGTGCCAGCAGCGCGGGATTCGATGGCTACACCTTC.

This sequence joins TRBV27 and TRBJ2-1; 8 nucleotides line up with TRBD2. Germline CDR1 MNHEY, CDR2 SMNVEV (reference sequence). This CDR3 is 14 amino acids long. The V and J ends lost 6 bases and 3 bases, in that order; junction bases with no gene match: 4. The CDR3 here is CASSVSGNYNEQFF. CDR3 bases: TGTGCCAGCAGCGTTAGCGGGAACTACAATGAGCAGTTCTTC.

V gene TRBV4-1 combines with J gene TRBJ1-2; D is perhaps TRBD1 (6 bases). V was clipped by 3 bases and J by 6 bases, with 14 bases between them. CDR3 size: 14 residues. Germline assignment: CDR1 MGHRA and CDR2 YSYEKL. As DNA, the CDR3 is TGCGCCAGCAGCCAGACTCAGGGGAGTGATGGCTACACCTTC. Translating gives CASSQTQGSDGYTF.

This sequence joins TRBV19 and TRBJ2-7; D is ambiguous. Trimming cost V 3 bases and J 3 bases, with 9 bases left between them. The germline gives CDR1 LNHDA, CDR2 SQIVND (reference sequence). The CDR3 is made up of 13 amino acids. The CDR3 protein is CASSIVSFYEQYF. The CDR3 DNA reads TGTGCCAGTAGTATCGTTAGCTTCTACGAGCAGTACTTC.

The J gene is TRBJ1-1, the V gene TRBV30; no definite D call. Germline V gene data show CDR1 as GTSNPN and CDR2 as SVGIG (reference sequence). The V end was cut by 0 bases, the J end by 7 bases, with 6 bases between. There are 11 residues in the CDR3. This chain's CDR3 is CAWSVEGEAFF. CDR3 DNA: TGTGCCTGGAGTGTGGAGGGTGAAGCTTTCTTT. The full variable domain, in which reference TRBV30 and TRBJ1-1 provide the parts outside the CDR3, is SQTIHQWPATLVQPVGSPLSLECTVEGTSNPNLYWYRQAAGRGLQLLFYSVGIGQISSEVPQNLSASRPQDRQFILSSKKLLLSDSGFYLCAWSVEGEAFFGQGTRLTVV.

This clone was seen once. The rearrangement uses TRBV7-8 and TRBJ1-2, with a possible D match to TRBD1 (6 bases). This CDR3 spans 17 amino acids. Trimming shortened V by 1 base and J by 7 bases, and 22 bases separated the two germline ends. From germline, CDR1 is SGHVS and CDR2 FQNEAQ. CDR3 nucleotides: TGTGCCAGCAGCTTAGGCGGGGGGCGGACATTTCTTCCTGGCTACACCTTC. It encodes CASSLGGGRTFLPGYTF.

This clone was observed a single time. In DNA, the CDR3 is TGCGCCAGCAGCCGGGGACTAGCGGCCAACGAGCAGTACTTC. This encodes CASSRGLAANEQYF. The chain combines TRBV4-1 with TRBJ2-7; TRBD2 aligns across 11 bases. V gave up 4 bases and J gave up 5 bases; unmatched junction bases: 4. The germline CDR1 and CDR2 sequences are MGHRA and YSYEKL. CDR3 length equals 14 residues.

The chain uses TRBV9 and TRBJ1-3; tentative D call: TRBD1 (6 bases). Germline lookup yields CDR1 SGDLS and CDR2 YYNGEE. The CDR3 is 14 residues long. V shed 1 base and J shed 2 bases, with 7 bases lying between them. The CDR3 protein is CASSVTGPGNTIYF. For the CDR3, the DNA is TGTGCCAGCAGCGTAACAGGGCCTGGAAACACCATATATTTT.

The chain links TRBV28 to TRBJ2-7; TRBD2 aligns across 7 bases. CDR1 MDHEN and CDR2 SYDVKM come from the germline V gene. After removal of 6 bases from V and 2 bases from J, the junction contained 7 bases not matched to a gene. This CDR3 is built from 14 residues. The CDR3 DNA follows: TGTGCCAGCAGCTCGAGCGGGATCCCCTACGAGCAGTACTTC. This gives the protein CASSSSGIPYEQYF.

The gene calls are TRBV6-5 and TRBJ2-6, with D unresolved. The CDR3 extends over 15 amino acids. Germline V gene lookup returns CDR1 MNHEY and CDR2 SVGAGI. V lost 0 bases and J 0 bases, leaving 3 bases between the germline ends. CDR3 sequence (DNA): TGTGCCAGCAGTTACTCGAACTCTGGGGCCAACGTCCTGACTTTC. Protein product: CASSYSNSGANVLTF.

J is TRBJ2-6 and V is TRBV7-3; D call uncertain. V lost 4 bases and J 2 bases, leaving 6 bases between the germline ends. Germline V gene sequence: CDR1 SGHTA, CDR2 FQGTGA. The CDR3 contains 14 residues. This chain's CDR3 is CASSYGPGANVLTF. The CDR3 bases are TGTGCCAGCAGCTACGGGCCTGGGGCCAACGTCCTGACTTTC.

The chain employs TRBV4-1 and TRBJ2-5, with D possibly TRBD2 on 5 matching bases. With 2 bases removed from V and 5 bases from J, the gap between germline ends came to 15 bases. Germline CDR1 and CDR2: MGHRA and YSYEKL. The length of the CDR3 is 15 residues. CDR3 region: CASSQRIRGGETQYF. In nucleotides, the CDR3 is TGCGCCAGCAGCCAAAGGATAAGAGGCGGGGAGACCCAGTACTTC.

This chain connects TRBV11-2 to TRBJ2-7; the D call may be TRBD1 or TRBD2 (5 bases each). Trimming took off 4 bases at V and 1 base at J, with 8 bases between the two ends. Germline assignment: CDR1 SGHAT and CDR2 FQNNGV. The CDR3 loop spans 13 amino acids. DNA of the CDR3: TGTGCCAGCAGCTCCGGGACGTCCTACGAGCAGTACTTC. Protein product: CASSSGTSYEQYF.

The chain couples TRBV6-5 to TRBJ2-5; 7 bases are a match to TRBD2. CDR3 size: 15 residues. The V gene's germline CDR1 is MNHEY and CDR2 SVGAGI. J lost 4 bases, V lost 6 bases, and 11 bases had no gene match. The CDR3, as DNA: TGTGCCAGCAGCCCTTCAGCTAGCGGCACAGAGACCCAGTACTTC. This translates into CASSPSASGTETQYF.

This chain connects TRBV14 to TRBJ1-2; D uncertain. Deletions cut 4 bases from V and 2 bases from J, with 8 bases between. Looked up from germline, CDR1 is SGHDN and CDR2 is FVKESK. The CDR3 covers 13 residues. CDR3 nucleotides: TGTGCCAGCAGCCGTGGGTTCAACTATGGCTACACCTTC. Protein product: CASSRGFNYGYTF. The full variable domain, completed using reference TRBV14 and TRBJ1-2, is EAGVTQFPSHSVIEKGQTVTLRCDPISGHDNLYWYRRVMGKEIKFLLHFVKESKQDESGMPNNRFLAERTGGTYSTLKVQPAELEDSGVYFCASSRGFNYGYTFGSGTRLTVV.